Listed here are 20 T cell receptor beta chains from one sample, sequenced in a study of vaccination and CD4 T cells after COVID-19. Oncomine TCR Beta short-read sequencing was applied to DNA from cultured CD4+ T cells. TCRdb reprocessed the PCR reads with MiXCR, giving one entry per CDR3 protein. The sample shows under 25,000 distinct CDR3 sequences, 35% to 50% of them seen only once. The treatment here: roughly 11-day PBMC culture with coronavirus spike peptide pools or control peptides (ViraFEST assay). Antigens of these TCRs are unknown. Sequenced material: CD4+ T cells from blood, cultured in vitro, taken after SARS-CoV-2 vaccination. The receptors originated from a human donor who had recovered from COVID-19.

The chain combines TRBV19 with TRBJ1-1, with TRBD1 identical over 12 bases. J was trimmed by 4 bases and V by 6 bases; bases with no gene match: 12. The CDR3 has 17 residues. CDR1 LNHDA and CDR2 SQIVND come from the germline V gene (reference sequence). The CDR3 DNA sequence: TGTGCCAGTAGGGCCGGGACAGGGGGCCTATTGGGCACTGAAGCTTTCTTT. Translating gives CASRAGTGGLLGTEAFF.

This clonotype came up a few times. This rearrangement joins TRBV10-3 to TRBJ1-2, with D unclear. Trimming shortened V by 4 bases and J by 4 bases, and 16 bases separated the two germline ends. The CDR3 extends over 15 amino acids. Germline V CDR1 and CDR2: ENHRY, SYGVKD. CDR3 sequence (DNA): TGTGCCATCAGTGGGTACAGAGGTTCATCCTATGGCTACACCTTC. It translates to CAISGYRGSSYGYTF.

The chain couples TRBV4-1 to TRBJ1-5; the D gene is possibly TRBD1 (5 bases). Between the trimmed V and J ends, which lost 4 bases and 6 bases, there was a span of 13 bases. The CDR3 has 14 amino acids. Per the germline V gene, CDR1 is MGHRA and CDR2 is YSYEKL. The CDR3 loop reads CASSPEEGFQPQHF. In DNA form, the CDR3 reads TGCGCCAGCAGCCCCGAGGAGGGGTTTCAGCCCCAGCATTTT.

The V call is TRBV27, the J call TRBJ2-1; TRBD2 aligns across 8 bases. The CDR3 runs 15 residues. Germline CDR1 MNHEY, CDR2 SMNVEV (reference sequence). V shed 2 bases and J 10 bases; nucleotides not matched to a gene: 10. The CDR3 coding sequence is TGTGCCAGCAGTTTAGGGGCGGGGGGCCTACGGGAGCAGTTCTTC. Translation: CASSLGAGGLREQFF.

About this clonotype: The germline gene is not matched at one end of the junction; a read error may be the cause. The rearrangement links TRBV20-1 to TRBJ2-7; TRBD1 might be the D (6 bases). Germline V lookup: CDR1 DFQATT, CDR2 SNEGSKA (reference sequence). CDR3 length: 14 residues. This CDR3 reads CSARDRSPFGEQYF. In nucleotides, the CDR3 is TGCAGTGCTCGAGACAGGTCCCCTTTTGGCGAGCAGTACTTC.

The rearrangement uses TRBV5-1 and TRBJ1-1; possibly TRBD1 for D (6 bases). Trimming shortened V by 8 bases and J by 1 base, and 15 bases separated the two germline ends. The CDR3 spans 14 residues. Germline CDR1 reads SGHRS; CDR2 reads YFSETQ. The CDR3 here is CASEAGTSNTEAFF. As DNA, the CDR3 is TGCGCCAGTGAGGCCGGGACATCGAACACTGAAGCTTTCTTT.

The sample holds a few counts of this clonotype. V usage is TRBV7-8 and J usage is TRBJ2-2, with no clear D. Trimming cost V 5 bases and J 7 bases, with 14 bases left between them. This CDR3 comprises 14 residues. Germline lookup yields CDR1 SGHVS and CDR2 FQNEAQ. The CDR3 nucleotides are TGTGCCAGCAGCCCCACCCAGGCTGGCGGGGAGCTGTTTTTT. It codes for CASSPTQAGGELFF.

The chain employs TRBV20-1 and TRBJ2-3; D may be TRBD2 (5 bases). Deletions cut 4 bases from V and 1 base from J, with 15 bases between. The CDR3 length is 15 residues. Germline V gives CDR1 DFQATT, CDR2 SNEGSKA (reference sequence). Here the CDR3 DNA reads TGCAGTGCTACTAGCAGGAGTCCGGGCACAGATACGCAGTATTTT. As protein: CSATSRSPGTDTQYF.

This clonotype was recorded only once. The chain carries TRBV6-1 and TRBJ1-1; the match to TRBD1 covers 7 bases. CDR3 size: 13 residues. CDR1 and CDR2 from the germline V gene are MNHNS and SASEGT. The V segment lost 6 bases and the J segment 1 base; nucleotides outside the gene matches: 2. CDR3 sequence: CASRGTANTEAFF. Here the CDR3 DNA reads TGTGCCAGCAGGGGGACAGCGAACACTGAAGCTTTCTTT.

This rearrangement joins TRBV6-2 or TRBV6-3 to TRBJ2-3; 16 bases fit TRBD2. The CDR3 sequence is 17 residues long. Germline assignment: CDR1 MNHEY and CDR2 SVGEGT. The junction had 6 bases not matched to a gene; V was cut back by 4 bases and J by 5 bases. The CDR3 reads CASSSGLAGGPLDTQYF. CDR3 nucleotide sequence: TGTGCCAGCAGTTCGGGACTAGCGGGGGGGCCACTAGATACGCAGTATTTT.

The rearrangement links TRBV5-4 to TRBJ2-1, with 9 positions matching TRBD1. V shed 4 bases, J shed 5 bases, and the junction held 4 bases outside the gene matches. The CDR3 length is 14 residues. The germline V gene has CDR1 SGHNT and CDR2 YYREEE (reference sequence). As DNA, the CDR3 is TGTGCCAGCAGCCGGGACAGGGCTCACAATGAGCAGTTCTTC. Translating it yields CASSRDRAHNEQFF. The whole variable domain, remainder taken from reference TRBV5-4 and TRBJ2-1, is ETGVTQSPTHLIKTRGQQVTLRCSSQSGHNTVSWYQQALGQGPQFIFQYYREEENGRGNFPPRFSGLQFPNYSSELNVNALELDDSALYLCASSRDRAHNEQFFGPGTRLTVL.

This clonotype occurred a few times. The genes are TRBV7-9 and TRBJ2-1, with 8 bases matching TRBD2. V was pared by 4 bases and J by 4 bases, with 9 bases of the junction left unmatched. The CDR3 has 16 amino acids. Germline lookup yields CDR1 SEHNR and CDR2 FQNEAQ (reference sequence). The CDR3 DNA sequence: TGTGCCAGCAGCTCCGCCGTGGCGGGGGGTTACAATGAGCAGTTCTTC. The encoded protein is CASSSAVAGGYNEQFF.

V and J are TRBV12-3 or TRBV12-4 and TRBJ1-6; no definite D call. The V end was cut by 5 bases, the J end by 10 bases, with 15 bases between. The CDR3 has 14 amino acids. This chain's CDR3 is CASSGGQVNSPLHF. CDR3 nucleotides: TGTGCCAGCAGTGGAGGTCAGGTAAACTCACCCCTCCACTTT.

This clonotype is labeled as medium-sized. The chain couples TRBV27 to TRBJ2-7; the D gene is possibly TRBD2 (6 bases). Germline V gene sequence: CDR1 MNHEY, CDR2 SMNVEV (reference sequence). V was trimmed by 5 bases and J by 7 bases, leaving 15 bases between them. The CDR3 sequence is 13 residues long. CDR3 sequence (DNA): TGTGCCAGCAGTGGAGGGGCAAACAGGGAGCAGTACTTC. This encodes CASSGGANREQYF.

In this sample, this clonotype is medium-sized. The V call is TRBV15, the J call TRBJ1-5; no reliable D call. V gave up 0 bases and J gave up 9 bases, with 15 bases separating them. The CDR3 has 15 residues. CDR1 is LNHNV and CDR2 is YYDKDF in the germline V gene (reference sequence). The CDR3 loop reads CATSRDRSRERPQHF. CDR3 nucleotides: TGTGCCACCAGCAGAGATCGGAGCCGAGAACGGCCCCAGCATTTT.

This chain uses TRBV4-2 with TRBJ1-1; TRBD1 matches at 12 bases. With 3 bases clipped from V and 1 base from J, the junction kept 9 bases outside the gene matches. This CDR3 spans 18 amino acids. Germline CDR1 is LGHNA and CDR2 is YNFKEQ. DNA of the CDR3: TGTGCCAGCAGCCAGGGGGTGGGGACAGGGGGCAGGAACACTGAAGCTTTCTTT. Its translation is CASSQGVGTGGRNTEAFF.

This clonotype was observed a handful of times. V usage is TRBV20-1 and J usage is TRBJ2-1; the match to TRBD2 covers 11 bases. V gave up 5 bases and J gave up 6 bases; unmatched junction bases: 9. In germline, CDR1 is DFQATT, CDR2 SNEGSKA (reference sequence). This CDR3 contains 15 residues. Written as DNA, the CDR3 is TGCAGTGCTCGCCCCGGGACTAGCGGAATCAATGAGCAGTTCTTC. Translating it yields CSARPGTSGINEQFF.

This rearrangement joins TRBV7-6 to TRBJ1-1; weak D call: TRBD1 (5 bases). Trimming shortened V by 5 bases and J by 6 bases, and 22 bases separated the two germline ends. CDR1 and CDR2 (germline): SGHVS, FNYEAQ. This CDR3 contains 16 residues. CDR3 loop: CASSRETRGGTSEAFF. CDR3 coding DNA: TGTGCCAGCAGCCGCGAAACGAGGGGTGGGACCTCTGAAGCTTTCTTT. Together with reference TRBV7-6 and TRBJ1-1, the CDR3 gives the full variable domain: GAGVSQSPRYKVTKRGQDVALRCDPISGHVSLYWYRQALGQGPEFLTYFNYEAQQDKSGLPNDRFSAERPEGSISTLTIQRTEQRDSAMYRCASSRETRGGTSEAFFGQGTRLTVV.

The chain employs TRBV19 and TRBJ2-7, with D uncertain. The CDR3 covers 13 residues. Trimming stripped 5 bases from V and 7 bases from J, with 15 bases between. The germline gives CDR1 LNHDA, CDR2 SQIVND (reference sequence). Written as DNA, the CDR3 is TGTGCCAGTAGTGATCAGGCCCAAGGGGAGCAGTACTTC. Amino acids: CASSDQAQGEQYF.

The CDR3: CASSFLQGYGYTF. CDR3 sequence (DNA): TGTGCCAGCAGTTTTCTTCAAGGCTATGGCTACACCTTC. The chain uses TRBV12-3 or TRBV12-4 and TRBJ1-2; D uncertain. This CDR3 is 13 amino acids long. The ends were cut back, 3 bases at V and 4 bases at J, with 9 bases in the middle.